Listed here are 23 T cell receptor beta chains from one sample, sequenced in a study of T cell responses to AZD1222 COVID-19 vaccine. Sequencing used immunoSEQ multiplex PCR; TCRdb keeps in-frame clones, though not all of them. The sample carries approximately 140,000 clones, under 95% recorded once. The source was peripheral blood, collected on day 0 of AZD1222 vaccination. These receptors were taken from an adult in good health.

The chain recombines TRBV27 with TRBJ1-2, with D tentatively TRBD1 (6 bases). The CDR3 has 15 amino acids. V was cut by 5 bases and J by 4 bases, with 17 bases left in between. Germline CDR1 MNHEY, CDR2 SMNVEV (reference sequence). The CDR3, as DNA: TGTGCCAGCAGTCCGAGGGGGGTTAATCCCTATGGCTACACCTTC. It yields the protein CASSPRGVNPYGYTF.

This chain joins TRBV19 and TRBJ1-3, with 8 positions matching TRBD1. CDR3 length: 15 amino acids. V lost 5 bases to trimming and J lost 8 bases; unmatched junction nucleotides: 11. Germline loops: CDR1 LNHDA, CDR2 SQIVND (reference sequence). The CDR3 is CASSLRDRTKDTIYF. CDR3 DNA sequence: TGTGCCAGTAGTCTCCGGGACAGGACTAAGGACACCATATATTTT.

CDR3 coding DNA: TGTGCCAGCAGCGGTCTAGCGGGGGGAACGGGTGAGCAGTTCTTC. Protein: CASSGLAGGTGEQFF. The rearrangement links TRBV9 to TRBJ2-1; 11 bases map to TRBD2. The ends lost 3 bases at V and 9 bases at J; junction bases unmatched: 8. This CDR3 has 15 amino acids. Germline CDR1 and CDR2: SGDLS and YYNGEE.

This chain links TRBV5-1 with TRBJ2-7, with 8 bases identical to TRBD2. Germline V gene sequence: CDR1 SGHRS, CDR2 YFSETQ. After removal of 2 bases from V and 4 bases from J, the junction contained 11 bases not matched to a gene. The CDR3 is 16 residues long. DNA for the CDR3: TGCGCCAGCAGCTTCCAACGGGGACTAGATTATTACGAGCAGTACTTC. Protein: CASSFQRGLDYYEQYF.

The V gene is TRBV18, the J gene TRBJ1-2; no clear D gene. V gave up 3 bases and J gave up 5 bases, with 19 bases separating them. The germline V gene encodes CDR1 KGHSH and CDR2 LQKENI. There are 16 residues in the CDR3. The CDR3 nucleotides read TGTGCCAGCTCACCCCAGGACCCCACTGAAGGTTATGGCTACACCTTC. Translated: CASSPQDPTEGYGYTF.

The CDR3 spells CASSLAPSSYNEQFF. The CDR3 region has the DNA TGCGCCAGCAGCTTGGCCCCTAGCTCCTACAATGAGCAGTTCTTC. The chain uses TRBV5-1 and TRBJ2-1; D remains unclear. Per germline, CDR1 SGHRS and CDR2 YFSETQ. Between the trimmed V and J ends, which lost 0 bases and 0 bases, there was a span of 7 bases. The CDR3 extends over 15 amino acids. The full variable domain, in which reference TRBV5-1 and TRBJ2-1 provide the parts outside the CDR3, is KAGVTQTPRYLIKTRGQQVTLSCSPISGHRSVSWYQQTPGQGLQFLFEYFSETQRNKGNFPGRFSGRQFSNSRSEMNVSTLELGDSALYLCASSLAPSSYNEQFFGPGTRLTVL.

The chain uses TRBV30 and TRBJ2-1, with TRBD2 matching 10 bases. Germline V gene sequence: CDR1 GTSNPN, CDR2 SVGIG (reference sequence). This CDR3 comprises 15 residues. V dropped 2 bases and J dropped 7; count of bases not matched to a gene: 8. For the CDR3, the DNA is TGTGCCTGGAGTACAGCGGGAGGGAGTCTAAATGAGCAGTTCTTC. Amino acids: CAWSTAGGSLNEQFF.

The rearrangement links TRBV2 to TRBJ2-6; D possibly uses TRBD1 or TRBD2 (5 bases each). Germline V gene data show CDR1 as SNHLY and CDR2 as FYNNEI. V lost 0 bases and J lost 2, with 8 bases in between. The CDR3 consists of 16 residues. CDR3 region: CASSEARGTGANVLTF. As DNA, the CDR3 is TGTGCCAGCAGTGAAGCGAGGGGAACTGGGGCCAACGTCCTGACTTTC.

The V gene is TRBV7-2, the J gene TRBJ2-7; possible D gene TRBD1, 5 bases. Trimming removed 0 bases from V and 2 bases from J, with 20 bases in between. Germline-derived CDR1 and CDR2 are SGHTA and FQGNSA. The CDR3 consists of 18 residues. CDR3 residues: CASSLALFGAATAYEQYF. The CDR3 nucleotides read TGTGCCAGCAGCTTAGCTCTTTTTGGGGCAGCCACCGCCTACGAGCAGTACTTC.

The chain combines TRBV6-6 with TRBJ2-7; D is ambiguous. Germline V gene sequence: CDR1 MNHNY, CDR2 SVGAGI (reference sequence). The V end was cut by 5 bases, the J end by 7 bases, with 18 bases between. The CDR3 is 14 residues long. CDR3 sequence: CASSPLTLAGEQYF. Written as DNA, the CDR3 is TGTGCCAGCAGTCCCCTGACACTGGCAGGAGAGCAGTACTTC.

V is TRBV6-5 and J is TRBJ1-5; D gene ambiguous. This CDR3 is 12 amino acids long. The germline V and J ends were trimmed by 8 bases and 4 bases, with 9 bases remaining between them. The V gene's germline CDR1 is MNHEY and CDR2 SVGAGI. The CDR3 sequence is CASGGRNQPQHF. The CDR3 DNA follows: TGTGCCAGCGGCGGGAGGAATCAGCCCCAGCATTTT.

CDR3 sequence (DNA): TGTGCCAGCATGGGGACGTTTACCTACGAGCAGTACTTC. It specifies CASMGTFTYEQYF. This sequence joins TRBV2 and TRBJ2-7, with D tentatively TRBD1 or TRBD2 (5 bases each). Germline V gene sequence: CDR1 SNHLY, CDR2 FYNNEI. The CDR3 contains 13 residues. V lost 7 bases, J lost 2 bases, and 12 bases lay in between.

The chain carries TRBV28 and TRBJ2-7, with 11 bases matching TRBD2. This CDR3 comprises 15 residues. Germline assignment: CDR1 MDHEN and CDR2 SYDVKM. The junction had 9 bases not matched to a gene; V was cut back by 8 bases and J by 3 bases. CDR3 protein: CASSSTGTSGYEQYF. The CDR3, as DNA: TGTGCCAGCTCCTCCACCGGGACTAGCGGCTACGAGCAGTACTTC.

This clone was detected once. This chain joins TRBV19 and TRBJ2-1; D remains ambiguous. Germline V lookup: CDR1 LNHDA, CDR2 SQIVND (reference sequence). This CDR3 spans 13 amino acids. Trimming left V 3 bases short and J 4 bases short, with 7 bases between. This CDR3 is CASSMTAYNEQFF. The CDR3 DNA reads TGTGCCAGTAGTATGACCGCGTACAATGAGCAGTTCTTC.

This sequence joins TRBV18 and TRBJ2-3, with D possibly being TRBD2 (5 bases). CDR3 length: 14 amino acids. Germline V gene lookup returns CDR1 KGHSH and CDR2 LQKENI. The ends were cut back, 3 bases at V and 3 bases at J, with 10 bases in the middle. The CDR3 protein is CASSPQRETDTQYF. CDR3 DNA: TGTGCCAGCTCACCGCAACGGGAAACAGATACGCAGTATTTT.

This clone was recorded once. The chain couples TRBV9 to TRBJ1-3, with TRBD1 matching 11 bases. The CDR3 contains 17 residues. CDR1 and CDR2 from the germline V gene are SGDLS and YYNGEE. Trimming removed 4 bases from V and 0 bases from J; junction bases left unmatched: 6. CDR3 region: CASSTPGQGVSGNTIYF. The CDR3 DNA reads TGTGCCAGCAGCACACCGGGACAGGGGGTCTCTGGAAACACCATATATTTT.

The chain combines TRBV5-1 with TRBJ1-2; D not certain. Germline values: CDR1 SGHRS, CDR2 YFSETQ. V was trimmed by 1 base and J by 0 bases, leaving 4 bases between them. The CDR3 length is 13 residues. DNA of the CDR3: TGCGCCAGCAGCTTGATACCTAACTATGGCTACACCTTC. It encodes CASSLIPNYGYTF.

This clone was seen more than once but under ten times. The rearrangement joins TRBV2 to TRBJ2-3; D gene unclear. The CDR3 length is 11 residues. CDR1 SNHLY and CDR2 FYNNEI come from the germline V gene. Between the trimmed V and J ends, which lost 6 bases and 2 bases, there was a span of 3 bases. The CDR3 sequence is CASSYTDTQYF. Here the CDR3 DNA reads TGTGCCAGCAGCTACACAGATACGCAGTATTTT.

This chain joins TRBV11-2 and TRBJ1-2; weak D call: TRBD1 (5 bases). Trimming removed 3 bases from V and 3 bases from J, with 14 bases in between. Germline V gene data show CDR1 as SGHAT and CDR2 as FQNNGV. The CDR3 has 15 amino acids. CDR3 loop: CASSFSSGFDYGYTF. CDR3 nucleotides: TGTGCCAGCAGCTTTAGCTCAGGGTTTGACTATGGCTACACCTTC.

V and J are TRBV28 and TRBJ2-7, with 11 bases aligning to TRBD2. The CDR3 is 15 amino acids. The germline gives CDR1 MDHEN, CDR2 SYDVKM. Trimming cost V 6 bases and J 3 bases; bases outside gene matches: 7. The CDR3 DNA sequence: TGTGCCAGCAGCCCACTAGCGGGAGCATTCTACGAGCAGTACTTC. Translation gives CASSPLAGAFYEQYF.

The chain couples TRBV21-1 to TRBJ1-2; TRBD1 is taken as the D call from the table, unchecked against the DNA. TRBV21-1 is deemed a pseudogene. This CDR3 is built from 17 residues. The CDR3 nucleotides are TGTGCCAGCAGCAAAGATATTAGGGACAGGGGGAACTATGGCTACACCTTC. Translating it yields CASSKDIRDRGNYGYTF.

The chain is built from TRBV7-9 and TRBJ1-1; 8 bases align to TRBD1. The V gene's germline CDR1 is SEHNR and CDR2 FQNEAQ (reference sequence). CDR3 length: 15 amino acids. V lost 3 bases to trimming and J lost 1 base; unmatched junction nucleotides: 4. The CDR3 region has the DNA TGTGCCAGCAGCTTCCAGGGGGCCTCGAACACTGAAGCTTTCTTT. Amino acid sequence: CASSFQGASNTEAFF.

The CDR3 protein is CASSPGPGSNQPQHF. DNA of the CDR3: TGTGCCAGCTCACCAGGCCCAGGTAGCAATCAGCCCCAGCATTTT. The chain combines TRBV18 with TRBJ1-5, with unresolved D. Germline CDR1 is KGHSH and CDR2 is LQKENI. V was cut by 2 bases and J by 0 bases, with 8 bases left in between. CDR3 length: 15 amino acids.